This T cell receptor (beta chain) was profiled in a study of OX40 agonist ivuxolimab in advanced cancers. At the level of the study: Ivuxolimab is an agonistic anti-OX40 (CD134) antibody, and patients were treated with it.

Some clones are missing from TCRdb's copy, which holds only in-frame ones; the method was immunoSEQ multiplex PCR. In the table there are about 77,000 clones, 94% of which are singletons. The V gene's germline CDR1 is SGHNT and CDR2 YYREEE (reference sequence). There are 15 residues in the CDR3. V lost 2 bases, J lost 5 bases, and 14 bases lay in between. Whole-study results and caveats: Within 6 weeks, CD4+ and CD8+ blood T cells expanded clonally at 0.1 to 3.0 mg/kg.

A note on this clone: Its cognate antigen is unknown.

Sampled blood was obtained at baseline, cycle 4 day 1, and cycle 7 day 1. V and J are TRBV5-4 and TRBJ1-5; D possibly corresponds to TRBD1 (5 bases). The sample consisted of CD4+ or CD8+ T cells sorted from blood, taken in a trial of the OX40 agonist ivuxolimab. This sequence originates from an adult with an advanced solid tumor such as melanoma, head and neck, liver or kidney cancer. The CDR3 spells CASSFIKGPDQPQHF. For the CDR3, the DNA is TGTGCCAGCAGCTTTATTAAGGGGCCCGATCAGCCCCAGCATTTT.